The sequence of this T cell receptor beta chain was determined in a study of blood T cell repertoires in COVID-19. In the study overall: T cells, B-cell-depleted T cells, or PBMCs supplied cDNA or gDNA.

The data were produced by immunoSEQ multiplex PCR, yet TCRdb's version contains in-frame clones alone and is incomplete. Of about 480,000 clones in the sample, around 87% were seen once. Donors in Cohort 3 counted as recovered after two negative PCRs, clearance, or symptom resolution. The CDR3 has 16 amino acids. Germline CDR1 is SGHVS and CDR2 is FNYEAQ. After removal of 4 bases from V and 4 bases from J, the junction contained 6 bases not matched to a gene. V gene TRBV7-6 combines with J gene TRBJ2-2; TRBD2 aligns across 10 bases. This TCR came from a woman aged 40 to 49 who had recovered from COVID-19. The specimen was PBMCs or T cells enriched from blood (not recorded which). CDR3 bases: TGTGCCAGCAGCTCAGATACTAGCGGGGTCACCGGGGAGCTGTTTTTT. Protein product: CASSSDTSGVTGELFF. Full variable domain (rest looked up from reference TRBV7-6 and TRBJ2-2): GAGVSQSPRYKVTKRGQDVALRCDPISGHVSLYWYRQALGQGPEFLTYFNYEAQQDKSGLPNDRFSAERPEGSISTLTIQRTEQRDSAMYRCASSSDTSGVTGELFFGEGSRLTVL.